The T cell receptor beta chain under discussion was sequenced for a study of T cell clones after liver transplantation. The CDR3 consists of 18 residues. Per germline, CDR1 MNHEY and CDR2 SMNVEV (reference sequence). The V end lost 5 bases, the J end lost 8 bases, and 28 bases lay between the germline ends. Profiled with immunoSEQ multiplex PCR; TCRdb holds only in-frame clones, not every one. The sample holds 50,000 or so clones; roughly 90% are singletons and the top ten take about 15%. Sequenced here: CD8+ T cells from blood, sampled 12 months after liver transplant. The chain is built from TRBV27 and TRBJ2-1; D is unresolved. The sequence derives from a human patient who received a liver transplant. A share of the T cells may be of graft donor origin. In DNA form, the CDR3 reads TGTGCCAGCAGTCCCGAAAACGTGGGCGTTATCTGGTTGGATGAGCAGTTCTTC. Translating it yields CASSPENVGVIWLDEQFF.